This T cell receptor (beta chain) is drawn from a study of T cell changes during pregnancy in multiple sclerosis. Germline V lookup: CDR1 DFQATT, CDR2 SNEGSKA (reference sequence). The ends were cut back, 6 bases at V and 4 bases at J, with 6 bases in the middle. CDR3 length equals 10 residues. Profiling relied on immunoSEQ multiplex PCR, and the TCRdb table lists in-frame clones only, not all of them. The profile shows about 45,000 clones, 90% of them singletons. This chain connects TRBV20-1 to TRBJ2-5; D not certain. The source was CD4+ T cells from peripheral blood mononuclear cells, collected before pregnancy. The TCR originated in a female donor with multiple sclerosis, enrolled in a pregnancy study. The CDR3 sequence: CSAGLETQYF. In nucleotides, the CDR3 is TGCAGTGCGGGCCTAGAGACCCAGTACTTC.